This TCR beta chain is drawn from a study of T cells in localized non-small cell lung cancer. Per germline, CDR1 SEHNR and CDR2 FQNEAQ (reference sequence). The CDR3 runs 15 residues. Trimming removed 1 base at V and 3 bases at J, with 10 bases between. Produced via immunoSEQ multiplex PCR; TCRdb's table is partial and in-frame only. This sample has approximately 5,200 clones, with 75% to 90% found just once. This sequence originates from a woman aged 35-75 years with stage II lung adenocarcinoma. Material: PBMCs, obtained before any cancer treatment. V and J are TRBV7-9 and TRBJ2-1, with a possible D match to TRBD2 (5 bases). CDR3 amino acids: CASSLVADYYNEQFF. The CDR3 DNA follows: TGTGCCAGCAGCTTAGTCGCCGACTACTACAATGAGCAGTTCTTC.